Below are 25 T cell receptor beta chains sequenced from a single sample in a study of liver allograft versus peripheral blood T cells. On the study more broadly: Graft-liver T cell receptor repertoires were compared against recipient peripheral blood repertoires.

A single record per CDR3 protein comes from TCRdb applying MiXCR to the reads. This sample has some 15,000 distinct CDR3 sequences, with under 25% found just once. These receptors were obtained from a human patient who had a liver transplant. These T cells may partly come from the graft donor.

This chain links TRBV20-1 with TRBJ2-4, with D possibly TRBD1 on 5 matching bases. Germline lookup yields CDR1 DFQATT and CDR2 SNEGSKA (reference sequence). This CDR3 comprises 15 residues. The V and J ends lost 0 bases and 1 base respectively, with 10 bases between them. The CDR3 nucleotides are TGCAGTGCTAGAGATCTCGCAGGGGCCAAAAACATTCAGTACTTC. This sequence encodes CSARDLAGAKNIQYF.

By sample share, this clonotype is medium-sized (0.01 to 0.1%). The rearrangement links TRBV18 to TRBJ1-1, with no clear D. Trimming shortened V by 2 bases and J by 0 bases, and 13 bases separated the two germline ends. The CDR3 covers 16 residues. Germline V gives CDR1 KGHSH, CDR2 LQKENI. CDR3 nucleotides: TGTGCCAGCTCACCAGGGTTGACCAGAATGAACACTGAAGCTTTCTTT. This gives the protein CASSPGLTRMNTEAFF.

This clonotype was counted a few times. The rearrangement uses TRBV30 and TRBJ2-2; tentatively, D is TRBD2 (5 bases). This CDR3 has 11 residues. V was cut by 2 bases and J by 7 bases, with 5 bases left in between. From germline, CDR1 is GTSNPN and CDR2 SVGIG (reference sequence). The CDR3 DNA reads TGTGCCTGGAGTCGGGGCGGGGAGCTGTTTTTT. This translates into CAWSRGGELFF.

In DNA form, the CDR3 reads TGTGCCAGCAGTTTGGACAGTTCCTATTCACCCCTCCACTTT. It is translated as CASSLDSSYSPLHF. The J gene is TRBJ1-6, the V gene TRBV12-3 or TRBV12-4; D might be TRBD1 (6 bases). Deletions cut 3 bases from V and 8 bases from J, with 11 bases between. CDR3 length equals 14 residues.

The chain carries TRBV10-3 and TRBJ2-5; 12 bases agree with TRBD2. With 4 bases clipped from V and 3 bases from J, the junction kept 0 bases outside the gene matches. Germline V CDR1 and CDR2: ENHRY, SYGVKD. The CDR3 is 14 residues long. The CDR3 spells CAISGLAGEETQYF. The DNA of the CDR3 is TGTGCCATCAGTGGACTAGCGGGAGAAGAGACCCAGTACTTC.

In this sample, this clonotype turned up a few times. V and J are TRBV9 and TRBJ1-3; possible D gene TRBD1, 6 bases. From germline, CDR1 is SGDLS and CDR2 YYNGEE. The CDR3 is made up of 19 amino acids. Trimming stripped 0 bases from V and 3 bases from J, with 22 bases between. CDR3 sequence: CASSVGGSSLTGHGNTIYF. The CDR3 DNA follows: TGTGCCAGCAGCGTAGGTGGCTCTTCCCTTACGGGACATGGAAACACCATATATTTT.

This clonotype was seen ten or more times. CDR3 in amino acids: CASLMSPSMNTEAFF. The CDR3 coding sequence is TGTGCCAGCCTGATGAGCCCTAGTATGAACACTGAAGCTTTCTTT. The rearrangement links TRBV19 to TRBJ1-1; no clear D gene. This CDR3 comprises 15 residues. Germline CDR1 and CDR2: LNHDA and SQIVND (reference sequence). V lost 9 bases and J 0 bases, leaving 17 bases between the germline ends.

This clonotype appeared a few times. J is TRBJ1-4 and V is TRBV7-2; D is unresolved. The germline V and J ends were trimmed by 4 bases and 7 bases, with 13 bases remaining between them. Per germline, CDR1 SGHTA and CDR2 FQGNSA. This CDR3 region has 14 residues. Here the CDR3 DNA reads TGTGCCAGCAGCTACGACAATGGAATTGAAAAACTGTTTTTT. Translation: CASSYDNGIEKLFF.

The chain links TRBV28 to TRBJ2-3; D is perhaps TRBD1 (5 bases). The germline V and J ends were trimmed by 5 bases and 4 bases, with 10 bases remaining between them. The CDR3 contains 13 residues. The germline V gene encodes CDR1 MDHEN and CDR2 SYDVKM. CDR3 sequence (DNA): TGTGCCAGCAGTGGGGCGGCGTCAGATACGCAGTATTTT. This gives the protein CASSGAASDTQYF.

This clonotype has only a few counts. This chain links TRBV5-6 with TRBJ1-5; D remains unclear. The germline V gene has CDR1 SGHDT and CDR2 YYEEEE. This CDR3 is 14 amino acids long. Between the trimmed V and J ends, which lost 0 bases and 7 bases, there was a span of 11 bases. CDR3 amino acids: CASSLAGFRQPQHF. In nucleotides, the CDR3 is TGTGCCAGCAGCTTGGCGGGTTTTCGCCAGCCCCAGCATTTT.

The genes are TRBV6-1 and TRBJ1-4; D not resolved. Trimming took off 5 bases at V and 0 bases at J, with 7 bases between the two ends. CDR3 length equals 14 residues. From germline, CDR1 is MNHNS and CDR2 SASEGT. The CDR3 bases are TGTGCCAGCAGTTACGGGACAACTAATGAAAAACTGTTTTTT. The encoded protein is CASSYGTTNEKLFF.

The chain combines TRBV9 with TRBJ2-5; perhaps TRBD2 as D (5 bases). This CDR3 spans 15 amino acids. The V end was cut by 3 bases, the J end by 0 bases, with 12 bases between. Germline V gene data show CDR1 as SGDLS and CDR2 as YYNGEE. As DNA, the CDR3 is TGTGCCAGCAGCGCCAGCGGTGGGTACCAAGAGACCCAGTACTTC. It yields the protein CASSASGGYQETQYF.

The chain has TRBV28 and TRBJ1-1; possibly TRBD1 for D (5 bases). From germline, CDR1 is MDHEN and CDR2 SYDVKM. The CDR3 has 13 residues. V gave up 7 bases and J gave up 7 bases, with 16 bases separating them. The DNA of the CDR3 is TGTGCCAGCACCCTTAGGGCGGGGGGTGAAGCTTTCTTT. It yields the protein CASTLRAGGEAFF.

This clonotype turned up a few times. The genes are TRBV6-1 and TRBJ1-5, with a possible D match to TRBD1 (6 bases). The CDR3 length is 15 residues. The V end lost 6 bases, the J end lost 0 bases, and 12 bases lay between the germline ends. Germline V CDR1 and CDR2: MNHNS, SASEGT. This CDR3 reads CASSGTRYSNQPQHF. The CDR3 nucleotides are TGTGCCAGCAGCGGGACAAGATATAGCAATCAGCCCCAGCATTTT.

The chain carries TRBV7-9 and TRBJ1-1; the D is unclear. CDR3 length: 13 residues. Germline values: CDR1 SEHNR, CDR2 FQNEAQ (reference sequence). Trimming stripped 5 bases from V and 4 bases from J, with 11 bases between. The CDR3 region is CASSPRTATEAFF. The CDR3 DNA follows: TGTGCCAGCAGCCCTAGGACGGCCACTGAAGCTTTCTTT.

This clonotype was found many times. V and J are TRBV6-5 and TRBJ2-1; D is perhaps TRBD1 (5 bases). Germline V lookup: CDR1 MNHEY, CDR2 SVGAGI. This CDR3 has 14 amino acids. Trimming pared 6 bases from V and 9 bases from J, leaving 18 bases between. CDR3 sequence (DNA): TGTGCCAGCAGCCAGGGCCGGACGGTATCTGAGCAGTTCTTC. Translation gives CASSQGRTVSEQFF.

This chain connects TRBV5-6 to TRBJ1-2; the match to TRBD1 covers 9 bases. The germline CDR1 and CDR2 sequences are SGHDT and YYEEEE. The CDR3 consists of 14 residues. V shed 3 bases and J 7 bases; nucleotides not matched to a gene: 7. The CDR3 DNA reads as TGTGCCAGCAGCTCCCGGGACAGGGTTGGTGGCTACACCTTC. This gives the protein CASSSRDRVGGYTF.

This sequence joins TRBV28 and TRBJ1-1; 7 positions agree with TRBD1. The CDR3 is 15 amino acids. Unmatched junction bases numbered 8, after V lost 2 bases and J lost 5 bases. The germline V gene has CDR1 MDHEN and CDR2 SYDVKM. CDR3 sequence: CASSLHKRGQTEAFF. As DNA, the CDR3 is TGTGCCAGCAGTTTACATAAAAGGGGGCAGACTGAAGCTTTCTTT.

CDR3 DNA: TGTGCCAGCAGTGCGTCCACTGAAAAACTGTTTTTT. The encoded protein is CASSASTEKLFF. The gene calls are TRBV25-1 and TRBJ1-4; D is undetermined. Trimming cost V 4 bases and J 7 bases, with 7 bases left between them. The CDR3 totals 12 residues. Per the germline V gene, CDR1 is MGHDK and CDR2 is SYGVNS.

The chain is built from TRBV7-2 and TRBJ2-3, with D hard to call. Germline CDR1 SGHTA, CDR2 FQGNSA. The CDR3 is made up of 13 amino acids. V was trimmed by 5 bases and J by 2 bases, leaving 8 bases between them. CDR3 sequence reads: CASSPYTTDTQYF. Here the CDR3 DNA reads TGTGCCAGCAGCCCCTACACCACAGATACGCAGTATTTT.

About this clonotype: This could be a read error, since a much larger clone is one nucleotide away. CDR3 DNA: TGTGCCAGCAGCGACAGGTGGAGTAATTCACCCCCCCACTTT. Amino acids: CASSDRWSNSPPHF. This rearrangement joins TRBV6-6 to TRBJ1-6; maybe TRBD1 (6 bases). The CDR3 runs to 14 residues. Germline CDR1 and CDR2: MNHNY and SVGAGI (reference sequence).

This clonotype was observed at least ten times. The V gene is TRBV27, the J gene TRBJ1-4; D is undetermined. Trimming took off 0 bases at V and 7 bases at J, with 15 bases between the two ends. This CDR3 contains 16 residues. CDR1 and CDR2 from the germline V gene are MNHEY and SMNVEV (reference sequence). CDR3 nucleotide sequence: TGTGCCAGCAGTTTATCCGTGGGGTTTAGGGCTGAAAAACTGTTTTTT. Its protein is CASSLSVGFRAEKLFF.

This clonotype was picked up many times. The CDR3 loop is CATSRERLNTEAFF. CDR3 DNA sequence: TGTGCCACCAGCAGAGAGCGGTTGAACACTGAAGCTTTCTTT. This chain connects TRBV15 to TRBJ1-1; no definite D call. CDR3 length: 14 amino acids. The germline gives CDR1 LNHNV, CDR2 YYDKDF (reference sequence). V lost 0 bases, J lost 0 bases, and 5 bases lay in between.

This clonotype was picked up many times. The rearrangement links TRBV7-2 to TRBJ1-2, with D possibly matching TRBD1 (5 bases). CDR3 size: 13 residues. Germline loops: CDR1 SGHTA, CDR2 FQGNSA. Trimming pared 2 bases from V and 7 bases from J, leaving 11 bases between. CDR3 amino acids: CASSLSGTRGYTF. The CDR3, as DNA: TGTGCCAGCAGCTTATCTGGGACGCGTGGCTACACCTTC.

This clonotype was observed at least ten times. The gene calls are TRBV6-1 and TRBJ1-6; D remains ambiguous. V was cut by 2 bases and J by 0 bases, with 8 bases left in between. From germline, CDR1 is MNHNS and CDR2 SASEGT. The CDR3 consists of 16 residues. This chain's CDR3 is CASSETESSYNSPLHF. The CDR3 DNA follows: TGTGCCAGCAGTGAAACAGAAAGCTCCTATAATTCACCCCTCCACTTT.